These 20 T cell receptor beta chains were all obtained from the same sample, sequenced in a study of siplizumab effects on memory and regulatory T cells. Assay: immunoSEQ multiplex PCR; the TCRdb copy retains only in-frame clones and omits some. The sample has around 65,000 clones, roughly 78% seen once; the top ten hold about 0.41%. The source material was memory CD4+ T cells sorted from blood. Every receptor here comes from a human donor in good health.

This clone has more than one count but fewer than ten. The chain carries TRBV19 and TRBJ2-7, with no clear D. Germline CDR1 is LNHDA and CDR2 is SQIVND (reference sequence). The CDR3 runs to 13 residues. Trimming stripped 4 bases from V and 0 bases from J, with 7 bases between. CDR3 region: CASSTKNSYEQYF. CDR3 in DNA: TGTGCCAGTAGTACGAAGAACTCCTACGAGCAGTACTTC.

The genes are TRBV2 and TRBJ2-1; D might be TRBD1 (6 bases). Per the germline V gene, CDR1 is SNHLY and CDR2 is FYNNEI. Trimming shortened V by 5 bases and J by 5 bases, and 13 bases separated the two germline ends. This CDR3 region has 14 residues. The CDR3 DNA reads TGTGCCAGCAGTAGGGGGTACCTCGACAATGAGCAGTTCTTC. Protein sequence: CASSRGYLDNEQFF.

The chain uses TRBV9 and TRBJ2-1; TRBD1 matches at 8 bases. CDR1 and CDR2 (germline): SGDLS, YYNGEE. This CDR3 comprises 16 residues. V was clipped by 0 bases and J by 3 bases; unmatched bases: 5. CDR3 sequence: CASSVATGQGYNEQFF. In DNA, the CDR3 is TGTGCCAGCAGCGTAGCAACAGGACAGGGCTACAATGAGCAGTTCTTC.

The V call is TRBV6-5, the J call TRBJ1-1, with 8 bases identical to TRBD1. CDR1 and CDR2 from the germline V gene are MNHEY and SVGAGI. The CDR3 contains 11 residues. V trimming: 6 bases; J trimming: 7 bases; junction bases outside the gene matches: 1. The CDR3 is CASRQGVEAFF. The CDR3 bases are TGTGCCAGCAGACAGGGGGTTGAAGCTTTCTTT.

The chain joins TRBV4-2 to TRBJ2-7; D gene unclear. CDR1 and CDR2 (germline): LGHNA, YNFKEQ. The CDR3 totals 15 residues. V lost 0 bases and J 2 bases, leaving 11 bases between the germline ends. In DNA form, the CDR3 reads TGTGCCAGCAGCCAAGAGCCCTCCGGCCCCTACGAGCAGTACTTC. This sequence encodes CASSQEPSGPYEQYF.

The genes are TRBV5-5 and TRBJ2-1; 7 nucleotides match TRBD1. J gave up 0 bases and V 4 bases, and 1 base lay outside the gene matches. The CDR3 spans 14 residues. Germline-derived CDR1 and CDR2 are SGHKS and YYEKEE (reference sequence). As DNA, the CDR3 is TGTGCCAGCAGCCGGGACAGCTCCTACAATGAGCAGTTCTTC. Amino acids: CASSRDSSYNEQFF.

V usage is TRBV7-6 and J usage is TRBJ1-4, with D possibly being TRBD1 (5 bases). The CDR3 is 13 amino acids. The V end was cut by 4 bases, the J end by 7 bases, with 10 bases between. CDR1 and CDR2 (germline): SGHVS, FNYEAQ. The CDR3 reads CASSSRVSEKLFF. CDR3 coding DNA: TGTGCCAGCAGCTCCAGGGTTAGTGAAAAACTGTTTTTT.

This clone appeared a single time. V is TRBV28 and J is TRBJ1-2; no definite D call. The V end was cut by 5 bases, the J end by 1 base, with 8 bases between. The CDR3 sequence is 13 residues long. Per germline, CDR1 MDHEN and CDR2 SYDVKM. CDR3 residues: CASSTGINYGYTF. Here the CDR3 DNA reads TGTGCCAGCAGTACCGGCATTAACTATGGCTACACCTTC.

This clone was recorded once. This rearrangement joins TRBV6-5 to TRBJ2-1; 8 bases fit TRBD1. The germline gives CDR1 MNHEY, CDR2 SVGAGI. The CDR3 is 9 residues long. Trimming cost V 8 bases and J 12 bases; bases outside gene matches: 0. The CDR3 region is CASGQGQFF. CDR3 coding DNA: TGTGCCAGCGGACAGGGGCAGTTCTTC.

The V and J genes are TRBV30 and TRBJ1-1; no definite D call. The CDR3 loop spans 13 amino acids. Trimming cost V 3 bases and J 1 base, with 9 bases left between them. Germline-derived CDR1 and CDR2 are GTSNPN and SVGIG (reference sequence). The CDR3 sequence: CAWRATENTEAFF. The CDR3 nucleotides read TGTGCCTGGAGAGCTACAGAGAACACTGAAGCTTTCTTT.

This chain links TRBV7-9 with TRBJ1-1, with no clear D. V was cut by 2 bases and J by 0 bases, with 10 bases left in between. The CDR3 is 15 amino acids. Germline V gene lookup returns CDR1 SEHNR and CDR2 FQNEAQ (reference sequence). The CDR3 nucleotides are TGTGCCAGCAGCTTACTTCCGGGATTGAACACTGAAGCTTTCTTT. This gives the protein CASSLLPGLNTEAFF.

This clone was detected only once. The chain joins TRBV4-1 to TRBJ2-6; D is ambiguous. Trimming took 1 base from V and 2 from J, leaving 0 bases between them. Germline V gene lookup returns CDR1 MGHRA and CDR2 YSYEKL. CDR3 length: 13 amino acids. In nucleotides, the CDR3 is TGCGCCAGCAGCCAAGCTGGGGCCAACGTCCTGACTTTC. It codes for CASSQAGANVLTF.

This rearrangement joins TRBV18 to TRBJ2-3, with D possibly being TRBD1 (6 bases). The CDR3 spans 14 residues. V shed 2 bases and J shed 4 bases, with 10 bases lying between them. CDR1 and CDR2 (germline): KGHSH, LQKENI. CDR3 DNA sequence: TGTGCCAGCTCACCAGGACAGATTCCAGATACGCAGTATTTT. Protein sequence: CASSPGQIPDTQYF.

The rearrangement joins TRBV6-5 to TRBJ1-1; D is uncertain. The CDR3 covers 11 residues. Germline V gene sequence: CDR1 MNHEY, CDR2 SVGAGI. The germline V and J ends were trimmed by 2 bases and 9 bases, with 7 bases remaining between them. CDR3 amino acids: CASSYTGKAFF. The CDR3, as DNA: TGTGCCAGCAGTTACACCGGAAAAGCTTTCTTT.

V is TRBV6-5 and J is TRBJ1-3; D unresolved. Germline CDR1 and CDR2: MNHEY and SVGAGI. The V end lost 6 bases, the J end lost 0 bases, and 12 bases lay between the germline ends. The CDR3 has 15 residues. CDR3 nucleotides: TGTGCCAGCAGCAGACGGATTACCTCTGGAAACACCATATATTTT. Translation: CASSRRITSGNTIYF.

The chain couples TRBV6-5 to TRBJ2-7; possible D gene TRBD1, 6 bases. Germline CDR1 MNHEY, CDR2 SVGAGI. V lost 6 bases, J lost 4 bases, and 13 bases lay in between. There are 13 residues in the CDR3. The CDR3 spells CASRPGESYEQYF. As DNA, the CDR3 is TGTGCCAGCAGGCCAGGGGAAAGTTACGAGCAGTACTTC.

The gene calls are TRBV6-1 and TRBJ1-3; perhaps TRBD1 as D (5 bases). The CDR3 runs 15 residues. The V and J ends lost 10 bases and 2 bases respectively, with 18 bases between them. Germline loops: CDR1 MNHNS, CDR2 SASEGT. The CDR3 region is CANGPGKGTGNTIYF. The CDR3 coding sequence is TGTGCCAACGGTCCAGGGAAGGGGACTGGAAACACCATATATTTT.

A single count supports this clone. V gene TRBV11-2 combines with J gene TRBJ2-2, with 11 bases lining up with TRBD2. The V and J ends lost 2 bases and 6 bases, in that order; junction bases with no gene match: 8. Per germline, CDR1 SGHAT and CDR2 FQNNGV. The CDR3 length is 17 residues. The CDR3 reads CASSLFGSSGGSGELFF. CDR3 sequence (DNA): TGTGCCAGCAGCTTATTTGGATCTAGCGGGGGGTCCGGGGAGCTGTTTTTT.

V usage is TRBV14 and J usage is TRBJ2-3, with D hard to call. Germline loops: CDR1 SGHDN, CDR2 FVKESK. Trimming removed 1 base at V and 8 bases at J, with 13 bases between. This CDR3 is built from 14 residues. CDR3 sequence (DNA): TGTGCCAGCAGCCAAGGGCGCTGGTCAGCTACGCAGTATTTT. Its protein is CASSQGRWSATQYF.

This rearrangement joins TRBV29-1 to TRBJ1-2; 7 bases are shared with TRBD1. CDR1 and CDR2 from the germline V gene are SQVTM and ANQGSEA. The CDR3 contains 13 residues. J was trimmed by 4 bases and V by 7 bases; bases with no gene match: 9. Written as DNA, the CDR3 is TGCAGCGGGACCAGGGGGTCTGGCTATGGCTACACCTTC. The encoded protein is CSGTRGSGYGYTF.